Described below is a single T cell receptor (beta chain) sequence and its context. The germline V gene encodes CDR1 MDHEN and CDR2 SYDVKM. V was pared by 10 bases and J by 3 bases, with 12 bases between. This CDR3 region has 12 residues. This record belongs to a study of blood T cell repertoires in COVID-19. Study background: Sites in the United States, Italy and Spain provided acute and convalescent COVID-19 samples.

Authors' processing steps: Quantification of nucleated cells was approximated via reference gene primer amplification. Sequenced by immunoSEQ multiplex PCR; TCRdb stores in-frame clones only, minus some. V and J calls and clone size are given by that table; D and trimming were obtained from the DNA. The sample has under 200,000 clones; around 83% are singletons. Recruitment covered fewer than 25 US areas and drew participants whose ages spanned roughly 18 to 100 years. The chain uses TRBV28 and TRBJ1-2; no clear D gene. The sample was PBMCs or T cells enriched from blood (not recorded which). This TCR was sampled from a woman in her 50s in a cohort exposed to, infected with or recovered from COVID-19 (not recorded which). CDR3 in amino acids: CAIESTYYGYTF. For the CDR3, the DNA is TGTGCCATAGAAAGTACTTACTATGGCTACACCTTC.